This note documents a single T cell receptor (beta chain) sequence. Its antigen is not identified. The junction had 3 bases not matched to a gene; V was cut back by 2 bases and J by 4 bases. Germline V gives CDR1 MGHRA, CDR2 YSYEKL. This CDR3 region has 16 residues. Time point defined: blood 2 weeks post-SBRT. Treatment specified: 15 Gy SBRT to primary tumor, nephrectomy 4 weeks later. Serial blood draws occurred at baseline and 2 and 4 weeks post-SBRT. This renal cell carcinoma was of the clear cell type. The data are from a study of radiation and T cells in renal cell carcinoma. Study-wide points: From baseline, blood top tumor clonotypes peaked at 2 weeks post-radiation. Pretreatment tumor biopsies were lacking, so baseline clonotypes are unknown.

The method was immunoSEQ multiplex PCR; TCRdb's version includes in-frame clones alone and lacks a portion of them. In the table there are about 130,000 clones, about 88% of which are singletons. This clonotype was obtained from a woman in her seventies with renal cell carcinoma. The specimen was blood, collected from a patient whose treatment included radiotherapy and nephrectomy. The genes are TRBV4-1 and TRBJ2-1; 12 bases are a match to TRBD2. The CDR3 spells CASSQSTSGGYNEQFF. The DNA for the CDR3 is TGCGCCAGCAGCCAATCCACTAGCGGGGGGTACAATGAGCAGTTCTTC.